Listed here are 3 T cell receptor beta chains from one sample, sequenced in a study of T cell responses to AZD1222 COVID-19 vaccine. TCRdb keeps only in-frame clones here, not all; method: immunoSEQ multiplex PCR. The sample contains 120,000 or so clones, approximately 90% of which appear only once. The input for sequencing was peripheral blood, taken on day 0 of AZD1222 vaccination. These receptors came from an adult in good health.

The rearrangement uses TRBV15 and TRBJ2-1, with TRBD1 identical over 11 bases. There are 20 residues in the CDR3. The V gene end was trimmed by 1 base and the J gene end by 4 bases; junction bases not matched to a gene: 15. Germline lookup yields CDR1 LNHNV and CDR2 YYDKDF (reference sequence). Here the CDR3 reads CATSRGPRLAGTGGYNEQFF. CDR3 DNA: TGTGCCACCAGCAGAGGACCACGACTCGCCGGGACAGGGGGATACAATGAGCAGTTCTTC.

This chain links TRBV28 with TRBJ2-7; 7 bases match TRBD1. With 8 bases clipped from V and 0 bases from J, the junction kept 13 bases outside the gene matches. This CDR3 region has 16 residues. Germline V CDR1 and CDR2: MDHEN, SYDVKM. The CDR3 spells CASSTTGARSSYEQYF. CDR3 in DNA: TGTGCCAGCTCAACTACAGGGGCCCGCAGCTCCTACGAGCAGTACTTC.

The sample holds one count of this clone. CDR3 nucleotides: TGTGCCAGCGGGACAGGCTATAATCAGCCCCAGCATTTT. The encoded protein is CASGTGYNQPQHF. The chain couples TRBV6-5 to TRBJ1-5; 8 positions agree with TRBD1. Trimming cost V 8 bases and J 4 bases; bases outside gene matches: 4. This CDR3 has 13 residues. CDR1 is MNHEY and CDR2 is SVGAGI in the germline V gene.